This T cell receptor (beta chain) was found in a study of identical twins. Study-level points and caveats: Out-of-frame alpha sequences shared between twins exhibited an excess of low generation probability. Weaker excess twin sharing was seen among beta out-of-frame sequences. While abundant cord blood beta clonotypes carried fewer insertions, memory repertoires showed no such pattern.

This clonotype was recorded a few times. The antigen is undetermined. TCRdb re-called the 5' RACE reads with MiXCR, one entry per CDR3 protein. The table records 260,000 or so distinct CDR3 sequences, 6% to 8% of them present only once. Trimming removed 3 bases at V and 9 bases at J, with 12 bases between. Germline CDR1 and CDR2: MDHEN and SYDVKM. The length of the CDR3 is 13 residues. The sample was also reused in another study, on yellow fever vaccine responses in identical twins.

Sequencing was done on a sample of CD8+ T cells sorted from blood. The V gene is TRBV28, the J gene TRBJ2-1; D uncertain. This clonotype was obtained from a woman in her late teens or twenties in good health. CDR3 nucleotides: TGTGCCAGCAGTTTTTCGAGCTTTGGTGAGCAGTTCTTC. Protein product: CASSFSSFGEQFF. Filled out from reference TRBV28 and TRBJ2-1, the complete variable domain reads DVKVTQSSRYLVKRTGEKVFLECVQDMDHENMFWYRQDPGLGLRLIYFSYDVKMKEKGDIPEGYSVSREKKERFSLILESASTNQTSMYLCASSFSSFGEQFFGPGTRLTVL.